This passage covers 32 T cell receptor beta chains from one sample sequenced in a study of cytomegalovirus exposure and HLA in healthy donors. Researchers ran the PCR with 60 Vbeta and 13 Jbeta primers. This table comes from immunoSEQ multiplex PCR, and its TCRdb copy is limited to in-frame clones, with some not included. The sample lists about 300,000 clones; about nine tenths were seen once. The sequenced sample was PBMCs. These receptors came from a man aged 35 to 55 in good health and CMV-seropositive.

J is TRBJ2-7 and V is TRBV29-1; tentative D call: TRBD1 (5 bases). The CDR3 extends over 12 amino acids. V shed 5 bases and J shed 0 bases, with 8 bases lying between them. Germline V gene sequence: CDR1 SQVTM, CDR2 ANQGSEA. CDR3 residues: CSVLDNSYEQYF. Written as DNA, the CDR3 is TGCAGCGTTCTGGACAACTCCTACGAGCAGTACTTC.

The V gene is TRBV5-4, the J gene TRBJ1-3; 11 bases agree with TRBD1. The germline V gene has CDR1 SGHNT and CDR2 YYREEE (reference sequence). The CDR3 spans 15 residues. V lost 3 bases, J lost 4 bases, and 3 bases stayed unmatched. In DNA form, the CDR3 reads TGTGCCAGCAGCTCGGACAGGGGGCGGGGAAACACCATATATTTT. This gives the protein CASSSDRGRGNTIYF.

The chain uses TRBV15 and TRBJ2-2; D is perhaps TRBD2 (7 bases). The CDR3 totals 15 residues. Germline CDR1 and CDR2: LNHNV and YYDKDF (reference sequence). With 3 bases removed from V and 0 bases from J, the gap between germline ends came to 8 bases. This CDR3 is CATSRGGPNTGELFF. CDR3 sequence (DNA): TGTGCCACCAGCAGGGGGGGGCCGAACACCGGGGAGCTGTTTTTT.

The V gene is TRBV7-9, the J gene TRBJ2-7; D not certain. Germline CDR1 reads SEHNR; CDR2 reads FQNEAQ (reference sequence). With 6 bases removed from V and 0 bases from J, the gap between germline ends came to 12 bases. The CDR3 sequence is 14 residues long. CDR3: CASRQAYSSYEQYF. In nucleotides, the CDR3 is TGTGCCAGCAGGCAAGCCTACAGCTCCTACGAGCAGTACTTC.

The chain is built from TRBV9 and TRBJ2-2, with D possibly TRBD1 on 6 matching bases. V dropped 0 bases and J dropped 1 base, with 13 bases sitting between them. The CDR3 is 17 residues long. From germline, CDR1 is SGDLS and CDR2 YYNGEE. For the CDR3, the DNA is TGTGCCAGCAGCGTAGTAGTTAGGGGGAAGAACACCGGGGAGCTGTTTTTT. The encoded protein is CASSVVVRGKNTGELFF.

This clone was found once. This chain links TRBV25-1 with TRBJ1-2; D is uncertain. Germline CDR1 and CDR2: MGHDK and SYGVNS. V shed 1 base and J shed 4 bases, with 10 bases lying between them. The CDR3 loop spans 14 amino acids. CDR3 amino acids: CASSESPSVYGYTF. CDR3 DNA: TGTGCCAGCAGTGAATCGCCCTCAGTCTATGGCTACACCTTC.

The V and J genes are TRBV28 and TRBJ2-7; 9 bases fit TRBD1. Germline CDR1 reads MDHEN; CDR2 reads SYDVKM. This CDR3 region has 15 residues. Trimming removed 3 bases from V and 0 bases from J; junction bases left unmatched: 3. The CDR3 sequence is CASSFGDRASYEQYF. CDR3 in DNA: TGTGCCAGCAGTTTTGGGGACAGGGCCTCCTACGAGCAGTACTTC.

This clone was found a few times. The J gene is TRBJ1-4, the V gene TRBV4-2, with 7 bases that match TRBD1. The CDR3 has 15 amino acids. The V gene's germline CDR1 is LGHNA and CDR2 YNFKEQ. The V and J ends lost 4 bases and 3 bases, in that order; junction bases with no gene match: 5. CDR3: CASSPRDSSNEKLFF. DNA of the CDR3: TGTGCCAGCAGCCCTAGGGACAGCTCTAATGAAAAACTGTTTTTT.

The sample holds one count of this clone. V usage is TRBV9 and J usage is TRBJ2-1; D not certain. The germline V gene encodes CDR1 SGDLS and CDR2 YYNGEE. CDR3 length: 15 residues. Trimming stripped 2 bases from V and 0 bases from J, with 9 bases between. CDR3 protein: CASSVDTSSYNEQFF. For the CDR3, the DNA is TGTGCCAGCAGCGTCGACACGAGCTCCTACAATGAGCAGTTCTTC.

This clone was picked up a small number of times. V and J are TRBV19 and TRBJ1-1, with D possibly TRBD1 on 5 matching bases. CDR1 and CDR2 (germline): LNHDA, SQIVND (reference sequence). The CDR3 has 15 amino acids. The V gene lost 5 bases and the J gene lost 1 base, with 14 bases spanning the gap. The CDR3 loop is CASSDRQSKNTEAFF. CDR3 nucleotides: TGTGCCAGTAGTGACCGACAGAGTAAGAACACTGAAGCTTTCTTT.

The CDR3 region has the DNA TGTGCCAGCAGTTCCTCCGGGACTAGCGATAACGAGCAGTACTTC. Translation: CASSSSGTSDNEQYF. The V call is TRBV28, the J call TRBJ2-7, with 10 bases aligning to TRBD2. V lost 4 bases and J lost 5; bases outside the gene matches: 8. Germline V gives CDR1 MDHEN, CDR2 SYDVKM. The CDR3 sequence is 15 residues long.

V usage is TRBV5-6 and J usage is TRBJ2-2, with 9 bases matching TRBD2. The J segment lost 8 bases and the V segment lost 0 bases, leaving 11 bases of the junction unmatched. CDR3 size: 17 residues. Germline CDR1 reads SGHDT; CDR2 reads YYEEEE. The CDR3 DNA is TGTGCCAGCAGCTTGGCCGGGTTAGCGGGAGTAGGTGGGGAGCTGTTTTTT. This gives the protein CASSLAGLAGVGGELFF.

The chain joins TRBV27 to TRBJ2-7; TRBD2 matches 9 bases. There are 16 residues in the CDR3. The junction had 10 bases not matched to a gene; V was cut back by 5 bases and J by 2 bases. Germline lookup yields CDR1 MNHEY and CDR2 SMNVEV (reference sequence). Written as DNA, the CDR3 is TGTGCCAGCAGTCCGCCCTCGGCGGGAGGGCCCTACGAGCAGTACTTC. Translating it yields CASSPPSAGGPYEQYF.

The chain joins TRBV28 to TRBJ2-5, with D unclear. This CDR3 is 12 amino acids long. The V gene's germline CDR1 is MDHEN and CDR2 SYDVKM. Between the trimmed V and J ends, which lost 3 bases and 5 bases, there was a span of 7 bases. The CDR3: CASSFLEETQYF. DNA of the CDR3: TGTGCCAGCAGTTTCTTGGAGGAGACCCAGTACTTC.

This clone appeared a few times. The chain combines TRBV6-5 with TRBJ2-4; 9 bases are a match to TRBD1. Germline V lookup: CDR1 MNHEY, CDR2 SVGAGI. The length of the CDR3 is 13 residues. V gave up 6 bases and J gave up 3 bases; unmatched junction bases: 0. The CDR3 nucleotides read TGTGCCAGCAGGACAGGGGGCAAAAACATTCAGTACTTC. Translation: CASRTGGKNIQYF.

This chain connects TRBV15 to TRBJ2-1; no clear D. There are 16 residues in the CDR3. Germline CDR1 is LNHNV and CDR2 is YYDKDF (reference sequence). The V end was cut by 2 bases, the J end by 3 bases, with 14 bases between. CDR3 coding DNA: TGTGCCACCAGCAGACACACCTCAGGCCACTACAATGAGCAGTTCTTC. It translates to CATSRHTSGHYNEQFF.

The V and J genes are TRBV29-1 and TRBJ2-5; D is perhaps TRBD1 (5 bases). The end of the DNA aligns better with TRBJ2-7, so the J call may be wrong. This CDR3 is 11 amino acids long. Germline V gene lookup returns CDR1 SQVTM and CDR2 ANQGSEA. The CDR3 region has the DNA TGCAGCGTTGCCAGGGCCTACGAGCAGTACTTC. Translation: CSVARAYEQYF.

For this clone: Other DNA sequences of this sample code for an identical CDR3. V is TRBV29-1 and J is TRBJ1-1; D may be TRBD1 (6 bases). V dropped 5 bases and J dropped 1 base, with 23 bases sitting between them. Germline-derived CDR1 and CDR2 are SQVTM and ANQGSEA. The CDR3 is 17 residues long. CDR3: CSVFTSRGRHTNTEAFF. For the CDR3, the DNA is TGCAGCGTTTTTACAAGCAGGGGACGGCATACGAACACTGAAGCTTTCTTT.

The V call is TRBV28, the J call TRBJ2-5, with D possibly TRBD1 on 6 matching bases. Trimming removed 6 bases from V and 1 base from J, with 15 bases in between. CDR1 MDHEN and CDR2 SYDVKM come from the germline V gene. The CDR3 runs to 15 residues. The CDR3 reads CASSPSIQGQETQYF. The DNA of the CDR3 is TGTGCCAGCAGCCCCAGCATACAGGGCCAAGAGACCCAGTACTTC.

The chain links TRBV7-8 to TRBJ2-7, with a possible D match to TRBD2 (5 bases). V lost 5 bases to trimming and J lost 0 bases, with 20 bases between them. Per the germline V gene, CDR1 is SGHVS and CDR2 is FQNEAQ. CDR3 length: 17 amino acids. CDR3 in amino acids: CASSAPQRVKSSYEQYF. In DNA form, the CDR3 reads TGTGCCAGCAGCGCCCCTCAGAGGGTCAAGAGCTCCTACGAGCAGTACTTC.

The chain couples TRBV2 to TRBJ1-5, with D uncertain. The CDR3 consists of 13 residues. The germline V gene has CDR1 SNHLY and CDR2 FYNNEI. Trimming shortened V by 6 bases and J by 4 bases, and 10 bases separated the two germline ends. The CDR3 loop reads CASRSDGNQPQHF. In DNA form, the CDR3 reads TGTGCCAGCAGATCCGACGGGAATCAGCCCCAGCATTTT. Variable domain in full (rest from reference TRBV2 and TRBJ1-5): EPEVTQTPSHQVTQMGQEVILRCVPISNHLYFYWYRQILGQKVEFLVSFYNNEISEKSEIFDDQFSVERPDGSNFTLKIRSTKLEDSAMYFCASRSDGNQPQHFGDGTRLSIL.

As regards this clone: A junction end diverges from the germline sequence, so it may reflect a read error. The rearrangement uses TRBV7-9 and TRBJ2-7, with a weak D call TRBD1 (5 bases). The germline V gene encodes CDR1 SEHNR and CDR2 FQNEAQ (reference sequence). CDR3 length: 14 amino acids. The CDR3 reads CSSSLGATPYEQYF. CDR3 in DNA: TGTTCCAGCAGCTTAGGGGCTACTCCCTACGAGCAGTACTTC.

CDR3 amino acids: CASSPRAGGSEQFF. The CDR3 region has the DNA TGTGCCAGCAGCCCCCGCGCGGGGGGGTCTGAGCAGTTCTTC. This chain links TRBV13 with TRBJ2-1, with TRBD2 matching over 9 bases. J lost 9 bases, V lost 5 bases, and 8 bases had no gene match. Germline CDR1 is PRHDT and CDR2 is FYEKMQ (reference sequence). CDR3 length: 14 amino acids.

The CDR3 region has the DNA TGTGCCAGCAGCGTAGGAGATAACAGGGGGCGCGACGAGCAGTACTTC. Protein: CASSVGDNRGRDEQYF. This chain uses TRBV7-2 with TRBJ2-7; TRBD1 matches 9 bases. In germline, CDR1 is SGHTA, CDR2 FQGNSA. CDR3 length: 16 amino acids. Germline trimming cut 5 bases from V and 5 bases from J; bases unmatched to any gene: 13. Looking up the rest from reference TRBV7-2 and TRBJ2-7 gives the full variable domain: GAGVSQSPSNKVTEKGKDVELRCDPISGHTALYWYRQSLGQGLEFLIYFQGNSAPDKSGLPSDRFSAERTGGSVSTLTIQRTQQEDSAVYLCASSVGDNRGRDEQYFGPGTRLTVT.

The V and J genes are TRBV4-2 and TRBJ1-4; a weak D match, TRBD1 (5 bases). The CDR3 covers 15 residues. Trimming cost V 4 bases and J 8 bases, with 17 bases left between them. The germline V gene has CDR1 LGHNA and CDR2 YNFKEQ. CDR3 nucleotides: TGTGCCAGCAGCCCCCCACAGGCAATAGGGGAAAAACTGTTTTTT. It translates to CASSPPQAIGEKLFF.

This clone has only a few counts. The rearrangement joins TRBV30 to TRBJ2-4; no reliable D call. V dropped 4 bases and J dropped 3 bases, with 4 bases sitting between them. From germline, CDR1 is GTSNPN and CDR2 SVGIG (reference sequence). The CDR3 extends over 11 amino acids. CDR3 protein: CAWTFKNIQYF. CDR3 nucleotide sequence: TGTGCCTGGACCTTCAAAAACATTCAGTACTTC.

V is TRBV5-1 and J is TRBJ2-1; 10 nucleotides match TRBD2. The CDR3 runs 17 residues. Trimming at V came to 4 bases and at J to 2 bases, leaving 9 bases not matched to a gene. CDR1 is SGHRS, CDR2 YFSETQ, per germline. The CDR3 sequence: CASSRGLASSAYNEQFF. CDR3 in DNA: TGCGCCAGCAGCAGGGGACTAGCGAGTAGCGCCTACAATGAGCAGTTCTTC.

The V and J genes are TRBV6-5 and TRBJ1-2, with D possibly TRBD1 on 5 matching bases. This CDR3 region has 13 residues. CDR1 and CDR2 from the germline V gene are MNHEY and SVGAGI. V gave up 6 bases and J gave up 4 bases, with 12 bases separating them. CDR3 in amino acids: CASRPGDSYGYTF. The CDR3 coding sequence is TGTGCCAGCAGGCCGGGGGATAGCTATGGCTACACCTTC.

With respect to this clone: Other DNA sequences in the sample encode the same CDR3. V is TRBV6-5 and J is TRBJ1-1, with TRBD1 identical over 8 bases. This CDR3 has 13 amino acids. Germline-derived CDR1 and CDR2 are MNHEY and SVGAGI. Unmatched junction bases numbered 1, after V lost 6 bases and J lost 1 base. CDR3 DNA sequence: TGTGCCAGCAGGGGGACAGGGAACACTGAAGCTTTCTTT. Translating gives CASRGTGNTEAFF.

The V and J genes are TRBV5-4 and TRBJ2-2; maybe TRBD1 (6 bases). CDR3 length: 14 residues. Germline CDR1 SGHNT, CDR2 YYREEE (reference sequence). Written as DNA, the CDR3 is TGTGCGTTGGGGGCAGGGAGGAACACCGGGGAGCTGTTTTTT. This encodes CALGAGRNTGELFF.

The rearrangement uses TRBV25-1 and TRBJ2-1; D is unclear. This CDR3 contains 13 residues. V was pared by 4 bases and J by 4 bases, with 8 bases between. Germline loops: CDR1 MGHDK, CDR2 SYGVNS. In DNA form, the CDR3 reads TGTGCCAGCAGTGTACCCGGGTACAATGAGCAGTTCTTC. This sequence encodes CASSVPGYNEQFF.

CDR3 sequence: CASWTGLGNEQFF. In DNA form, the CDR3 reads TGTGCCAGCTGGACAGGTCTGGGCAATGAGCAGTTCTTC. This chain connects TRBV2 to TRBJ2-1; 7 positions match TRBD1. The CDR3 totals 13 residues. Germline trimming cut 8 bases from V and 6 bases from J; bases unmatched to any gene: 7. Germline V gene sequence: CDR1 SNHLY, CDR2 FYNNEI.